A selection of T cell receptor beta chains follows, all from one sample in a study of liver allograft versus peripheral blood T cells. TCRdb called the reads again in MiXCR, with one record for every CDR3 protein. Among more than 9,000 distinct CDR3 sequences, about a fifth were seen once, and the ten largest hold 1.7%. These receptors were obtained from a human patient who had a liver transplant. Among the T cells, some may be from the graft donor. Each CDR3 is given with its conserved first and last residue. D genes are given only for firm matches. Clone size is shown for a subset of rows, as once, few, many or a class of expanded clone.

size	length	J	V	D	DNA	CDR3
medium-sized	14	TRBJ1-2	TRBV29-1	.	TGCAGCGTCGCCACAGGGATCGGCTCCTATGGCTACACCTTC	CSVATGIGSYGYTF
.	15	TRBJ2-7	TRBV6-1	TRBD2	TGTGCCAGCAGTTACGGGGGGTCGACCTCCTACGAGCAGTACTTC	CASSYGGSTSYEQYF
.	17	TRBJ2-2	TRBV27	TRBD2	TGTGCCAGCAGTTTCAGACTAGCGGGAGAGATAACCGGGGAGCTGTTTTTT	CASSFRLAGEITGELFF
many	13	TRBJ1-1	TRBV30	TRBD1	TGTGCCTGGGCGGGACAGGGTGTGACTGAAGCTTTCTTT	CAWAGQGVTEAFF
few	16	TRBJ1-1	TRBV9	.	TGTGCCAGCAGCGTAGCCCCCGGGGGGGCTCACACTGAAGCTTTCTTT	CASSVAPGGAHTEAFF
.	13	TRBJ1-2	TRBV29-1	.	TGCAGCGTTGAACCCGGCCAGGGGCATGGCTACACCTTC	CSVEPGQGHGYTF
medium-sized	12	TRBJ2-1	TRBV29-1	.	TGCAGCGTTGAAGGTCAGATCAATGAGCAGTTCTTC	CSVEGQINEQFF
.	16	TRBJ2-5	TRBV18	TRBD2	TGTGCCAGCTCATCTACTAGCGGGGGGCTCCAAGAGACCCAGTACTTC	CASSSTSGGLQETQYF
few	13	TRBJ1-1	TRBV5-6	.	TGTGCCAGCAGCCCTGACAGCCTCACTGAAGCTTTCTTT	CASSPDSLTEAFF
few	13	TRBJ1-1	TRBV30	TRBD1	TGTTGTATGGACAGGGGAGTAAACACTGAAGCTTTCTTT	CCMDRGVNTEAFF
medium-sized	15	TRBJ1-6	TRBV6-1	TRBD1	TGTGCCAGCAGTGAGATCGACAGGGGGAACTCACCCCTCCACTTT	CASSEIDRGNSPLHF
few	15	TRBJ2-1	TRBV15	TRBD1	TGTGCCACCAGCAGAGATAGGGGGCCCTACAATGAGCAGTTCTTC	CATSRDRGPYNEQFF
few	17	TRBJ2-3	TRBV20-1	TRBD2	TGCAGTGCTAGGGGGGGACTAGCGGGACCTAGCACAGATACGCAGTATTTT	CSARGGLAGPSTDTQYF
medium-sized	13	TRBJ1-2	TRBV29-1	TRBD1	TGCAGCGTTTCCACCGGGACAGACTATGGCTACACCTTC	CSVSTGTDYGYTF
few	14	TRBJ1-2	TRBV5-4	.	TGTGCCAGCAGCTTAGATCAGGGACACTATGGCTACACCTTC	CASSLDQGHYGYTF
.	11	TRBJ2-7	TRBV5-6	.	TGTGCCAGCAGCTTGTTCGACGAGCAGTACTTC	CASSLFDEQYF
many	15	TRBJ2-5	TRBV6-1	TRBD2	TGTGCCAGCAGAGGCTATCAGCGGGGGGAGGAGACCCAGTACTTC	CASRGYQRGEETQYF
many	13	TRBJ1-5	TRBV29-1	.	TGCAGCGTTGGGGCAGGGGGCAATCAGCCCCAGCATTTT	CSVGAGGNQPQHF
medium-sized	16	TRBJ2-6	TRBV18	TRBD1	TGTGCCAGCTCACTAGCCGGGACAGCTGGGGCCAACGTCCTGACTTTC	CASSLAGTAGANVLTF
many	13	TRBJ1-2	TRBV6-6	.	TGTGCCAGCATTTTCCCGGGTAGCTATGGCTACACCTTC	CASIFPGSYGYTF
medium-sized	17	TRBJ2-4	TRBV6-6	.	TGTGCCAGCATCGGGGAGAGGACGGATCTAGCCAAAAACATTCAGTACTTC	CASIGERTDLAKNIQYF
few	15	TRBJ1-2	TRBV28	.	TGTGCCAGCACCCCAGGGGACTCAGCTAACTATGGCTACACCTTC	CASTPGDSANYGYTF